This TCR beta chain is drawn from a study of blood T cells in healthy people across ages. General observations from the study: Older age went with lower TCR beta diversity per million T cells, in a roughly linear way. Diversity figures derived from one million T cells were judged to underestimate the true value. The long-lived group displayed more naive CD4+ cells, plus higher diversity, than the aged donors did.

Next came a second PCR, run for 7 to 11 cycles, which used a sample-barcoded 5' primer along with a J-beta primer mix. TCRdb independently ran MiXCR on the 5' RACE reads; one entry per CDR3 protein. The table lists 600,000 to 650,000 distinct CDR3 sequences, approximately 50% of them singletons. The CDR3 totals 11 residues. V was shortened by 7 bases and J by 1 base, with 8 bases between the two germline ends. Per germline, CDR1 SQVTM and CDR2 ANQGSEA. Every donor contributed roughly 10 milliliters of peripheral blood by blood draw. Note on this clonotype: The antigen remains undetermined.

The sequence was collected from a man between 60 and 70 years old in good health. The chain recombines TRBV29-1 with TRBJ2-7, with TRBD1 as a possible D gene (6 bases). Sequencing was performed on blood. The CDR3 protein is CSDRDSYEQYF. The CDR3 region has the DNA TGCAGCGACAGGGATTCCTACGAGCAGTACTTC.